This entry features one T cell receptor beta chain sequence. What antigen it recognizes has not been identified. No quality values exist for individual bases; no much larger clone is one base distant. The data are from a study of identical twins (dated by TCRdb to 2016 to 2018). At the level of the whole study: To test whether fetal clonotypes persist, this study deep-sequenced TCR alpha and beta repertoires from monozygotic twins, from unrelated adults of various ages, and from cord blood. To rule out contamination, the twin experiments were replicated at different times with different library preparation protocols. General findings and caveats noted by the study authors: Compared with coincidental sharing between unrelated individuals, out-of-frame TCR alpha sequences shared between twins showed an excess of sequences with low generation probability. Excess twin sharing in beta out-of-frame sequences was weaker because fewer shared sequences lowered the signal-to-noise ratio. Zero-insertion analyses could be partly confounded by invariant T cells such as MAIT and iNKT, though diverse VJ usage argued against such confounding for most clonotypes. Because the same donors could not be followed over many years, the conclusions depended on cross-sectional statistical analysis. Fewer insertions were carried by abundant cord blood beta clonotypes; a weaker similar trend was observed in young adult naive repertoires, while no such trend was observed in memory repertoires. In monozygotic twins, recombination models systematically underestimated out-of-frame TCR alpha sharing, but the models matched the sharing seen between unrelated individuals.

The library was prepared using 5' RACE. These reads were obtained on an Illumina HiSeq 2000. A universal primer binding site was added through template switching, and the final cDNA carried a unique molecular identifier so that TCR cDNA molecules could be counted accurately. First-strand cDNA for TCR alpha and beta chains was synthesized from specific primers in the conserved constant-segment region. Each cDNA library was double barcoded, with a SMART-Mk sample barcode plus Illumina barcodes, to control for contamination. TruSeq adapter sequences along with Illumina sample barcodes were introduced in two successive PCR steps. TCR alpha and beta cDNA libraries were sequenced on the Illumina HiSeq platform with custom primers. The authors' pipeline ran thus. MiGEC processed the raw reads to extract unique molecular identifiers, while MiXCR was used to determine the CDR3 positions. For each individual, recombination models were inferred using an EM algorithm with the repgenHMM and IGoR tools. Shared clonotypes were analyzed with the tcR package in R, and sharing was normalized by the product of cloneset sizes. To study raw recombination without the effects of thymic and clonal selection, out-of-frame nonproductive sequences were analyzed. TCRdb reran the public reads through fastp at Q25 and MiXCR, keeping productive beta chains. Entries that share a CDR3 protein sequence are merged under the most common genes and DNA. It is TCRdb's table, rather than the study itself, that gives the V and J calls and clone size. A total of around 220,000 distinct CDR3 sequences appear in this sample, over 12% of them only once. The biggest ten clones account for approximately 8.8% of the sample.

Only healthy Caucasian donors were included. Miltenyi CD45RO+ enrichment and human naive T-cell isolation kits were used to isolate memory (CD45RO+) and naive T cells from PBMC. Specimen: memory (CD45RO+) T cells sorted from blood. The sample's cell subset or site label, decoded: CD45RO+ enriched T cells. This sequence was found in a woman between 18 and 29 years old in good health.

The DNA sequence is as follows: TGCGCCAGCAGCTTGGATGGGCGGCAAAACATTCAGTACTTC. This is translated as CASSLDGRQNIQYF. In this chain, TRBV5-1 is recombined with TRBJ2-4, with no confidently assigned D gene. Looking up the germline V gene yields CDR1 SGHRS and CDR2 YFSETQ. Including the terminal cysteine and phenylalanine, the CDR3 comprises 14 residues. Only the CDR3 DNA stays, 42 bases, in frame from base 1. V sheds 0 bases and J sheds 5 bases, leaving 9 bases between their ends. The reference TRBV5-1 and TRBJ2-4 proteins fill in what lies around the CDR3, so the full variable domain reads KAGVTQTPRYLIKTRGQQVTLSCSPISGHRSVSWYQQTPGQGLQFLFEYFSETQRNKGNFPGRFSGRQFSNSRSEMNVSTLELGDSALYLCASSLDGRQNIQYFGAGTRLSVL.